The 14 T cell receptor beta chains below all came from one sample that was sequenced in a study of type 1 and type 2 diabetes patients. Amplification started from genomic DNA. The TCR beta CDR3 region was amplified using 30 forward and 13 reverse primers. TCRdb re-called the multiplex PCR reads with MiXCR, one entry per CDR3 protein. The top ten clones hold roughly an eighth of a sample with about 270,000 distinct CDR3 sequences, around 47% of them seen once. Input material: peripheral blood mononuclear cells (PBMCs). Every receptor here comes from a man between 18 and 35 years old with type 2 diabetes.

The table lists this clonotype with a few counts. This chain uses TRBV12-3 or TRBV12-4 with TRBJ2-7; possible D gene TRBD1, 6 bases. The CDR3 spans 14 residues. V was clipped by 4 bases and J by 6 bases, with 16 bases between them. CDR3 in amino acids: CASSSRGYRAEQYF. The CDR3 coding sequence is TGTGCCAGCAGTTCTAGGGGATACAGGGCCGAGCAGTACTTC.

The CDR3 reads CASSILANEQFF. The CDR3 nucleotides read TGTGCCAGCAGCATACTAGCGAATGAGCAGTTCTTC. The chain has TRBV28 and TRBJ2-5; 7 nucleotides align to TRBD2. The end of the DNA aligns better with TRBJ2-1, so the J call may be wrong. This CDR3 is 12 amino acids long. The germline gives CDR1 MDHEN, CDR2 SYDVKM.

The genes are TRBV27 and TRBJ1-6, with 9 bases identical to TRBD1. Per germline, CDR1 MNHEY and CDR2 SMNVEV (reference sequence). V shed 4 bases, J shed 5 bases, and the junction held 3 bases outside the gene matches. CDR3 length: 15 amino acids. The CDR3: CASSWTGVDNSPLHF. In DNA, the CDR3 is TGTGCCAGCAGTTGGACAGGGGTGGATAATTCACCCCTCCACTTT.

There are a few counts of this clonotype. This chain links TRBV24-1 with TRBJ1-5; a possible D gene is TRBD1 (5 bases). V was pared by 2 bases and J by 1 base, with 8 bases between. CDR3 length: 15 amino acids. The germline CDR1 and CDR2 sequences are KGHDR and SFDVKD. Here the CDR3 reads CATSDSGTSNQPQHF. In DNA form, the CDR3 reads TGTGCCACCAGTGATTCTGGGACGAGCAATCAGCCCCAGCATTTT.

In its sample, this clonotype was seen once. This chain links TRBV7-8 with TRBJ1-5, with D unclear. The germline V and J ends were trimmed by 9 bases and 4 bases, with 34 bases remaining between them. In germline, CDR1 is SGHVS, CDR2 FQNEAQ. The length of the CDR3 is 20 residues. The CDR3 coding sequence is TGTGCCAGTAGTATCCCCACCGGGAATGGAATGGTCAAGGCAAATCAGCCCCAGCATTTT. Translation: CASSIPTGNGMVKANQPQHF.

This clonotype was observed a handful of times. The gene calls are TRBV28 and TRBJ2-7; D is perhaps TRBD1 (6 bases). The CDR3 sequence is 11 residues long. Germline loops: CDR1 MDHEN, CDR2 SYDVKM. The germline V and J ends were trimmed by 8 bases and 7 bases, with 12 bases remaining between them. CDR3 protein: CASEQGWEQYF. CDR3 DNA: TGTGCCAGCGAGCAGGGGTGGGAGCAGTACTTC.

The rearrangement joins TRBV5-1 to TRBJ1-1, with unresolved D. From germline, CDR1 is SGHRS and CDR2 YFSETQ. The CDR3 runs 13 residues. V lost 1 base, J lost 4 bases, and 8 bases lay in between. The CDR3 DNA reads TGCGCCAGCAGCTTGATGACCAGCACTGAAGCTTTCTTT. It codes for CASSLMTSTEAFF.

This clonotype occurred once. Because the CDR3 is missing its conserved closing phenylalanine or tryptophan, this is likely a read error. It is unclear where the CDR3 begins or ends on the DNA, so no DNA is shown, and the CDR3 is as TCRdb lists it. The genes are TRBV10-3 and TRBJ2-5; the table assigns TRBD1, which was not confirmed against the DNA. Including both end residues, the CDR3 is 13 amino acids long. Germline lookup yields CDR1 ENHRY and CDR2 SYGVKD. The CDR3 sequence is CAISESEGETQYY.

V usage is TRBV29-1 and J usage is TRBJ2-2; D is ambiguous. The V end lost 3 bases, the J end lost 0 bases, and 5 bases lay between the germline ends. The CDR3 extends over 13 amino acids. CDR1 is SQVTM and CDR2 is ANQGSEA in the germline V gene. CDR3 residues: CSVDTTNTGELFF. The CDR3 DNA reads as TGCAGCGTTGATACCACGAACACCGGGGAGCTGTTTTTT.

The chain combines TRBV28 with TRBJ2-5, with 11 bases that match TRBD1. Germline trimming cut 10 bases from V and 4 bases from J; bases unmatched to any gene: 5. The CDR3 consists of 13 residues. CDR1 MDHEN and CDR2 SYDVKM come from the germline V gene. The DNA of the CDR3 is TGTGCCACCGGACAGGGGGCTGTAGAGACCCAGTACTTC. Residues: CATGQGAVETQYF.

At least ten counts were recorded for this clonotype. This sequence joins TRBV15 and TRBJ2-1; no clear D gene. This CDR3 has 15 residues. Germline CDR1 LNHNV, CDR2 YYDKDF (reference sequence). Trimming stripped 3 bases from V and 0 bases from J, with 9 bases between. CDR3 nucleotide sequence: TGTGCCACCAGCAGTAGCCGAAGCTCCTACAATGAGCAGTTCTTC. Translating it yields CATSSSRSSYNEQFF.

This chain joins TRBV19 and TRBJ2-6; 9 nucleotides match TRBD1. Trimming cost V 5 bases and J 4 bases; bases outside gene matches: 12. The CDR3 extends over 18 amino acids. The V gene's germline CDR1 is LNHDA and CDR2 SQIVND (reference sequence). CDR3 residues: CASSYSDRGLAGANVLTF. The CDR3 DNA is TGTGCCAGTAGTTATTCGGACAGGGGCCTGGCAGGGGCCAACGTCCTGACTTTC.

This clonotype was picked up a small number of times. The J gene is TRBJ2-2, the V gene TRBV19; weak D call: TRBD2 (6 bases). CDR1 is LNHDA and CDR2 is SQIVND in the germline V gene (reference sequence). Trimming shortened V by 3 bases and J by 2 bases, and 13 bases separated the two germline ends. The CDR3 spans 16 residues. The CDR3 is CASSIKGSGNTGELFF. DNA of the CDR3: TGTGCCAGTAGTATCAAGGGTAGCGGCAACACCGGGGAGCTGTTTTTT.

As concerns this clonotype: One end of the junction does not line up with germline, which may come from a read error. This chain uses TRBV13 with TRBJ1-1; D remains ambiguous. The CDR3 extends over 14 amino acids. Germline V gene data show CDR1 as PRHDT and CDR2 as FYEKMQ (reference sequence). The CDR3 bases are TGTGCCAGCAGCTTAGGCCTAAAGAACACTGAAGCTCTCTTT. The encoded protein is CASSLGLKNTEALF.